This T cell receptor (beta chain) stems from a study of molecular identifiers for immune sequencing clone quantification (dated by TCRdb to the late 2010s). Looking at the study overall: For a replicate experiment, the RNA from either roughly 18,000 or 92,000 naive CD8 T cells was divided into five aliquots, and four of those aliquots went on to sequencing. The study was a methods study using CD8 T cells to benchmark molecular-identifier clustering-based TCR repertoire sequencing (MIDCIRS) and TCR RNA copy counting. General findings and caveats noted by the study authors: The sizes of highly expanded clones could end up underestimated when identical TCR molecules share a barcode. A single cell's worth of spiked-in Jurkat TCR RNA was reported detectable even among about a million naive CD8 T cells. When barcode sub-clustering was left out, chimeric consensus sequences inflated TCR diversity, with chimeras reaching as high as 47%. The naive libraries included spiked-in Jurkat TCR RNA (approximately ten copies' worth), and this RNA is not part of the donor repertoire. In CMV-specific effector cells, over 99% of molecules were held by clones above 20 RNA copies, whereas under 1% of molecules were held by such clones in naive cells. About 3.1 recovered TCR RNA copies per cell were obtained by modeling, versus about 10 by digital PCR, implying a capture efficiency of approximately 30%.

The CDR3 has 16 amino acids, counting the end cysteine and phenylalanine. Solely the CDR3 DNA is kept, with 48 bases framed from the first base. Relative to germline, V is missing 3 bases and J is missing 5 bases, with 12 bases of the junction outside any gene match. CDR1 and CDR2 (DFQATT, SNEGSKA) derive from the germline V gene (reference sequence). The method behind the library was PCR. For sequencing, an Illumina HiSeq 4000 was employed. Preparation of bulk TCR libraries followed a previously described approach, with the TCR primers listed in Table S5. Total RNA was purified with the Qiagen AllPrep DNA/RNA kit. Before analysis, reads from multiple sequencing runs of the same library were pooled. Concerning the study's data processing: Reads were retained only if their TCR constant sequence matched exactly, and those retained reads were trimmed to 150 nt and grouped according to their 12-nt molecular barcodes. Reads in each barcode group were sub-clustered using a 15% Levenshtein threshold, and a quality-weighted consensus sequence was built for each RNA molecule. Non-functional sequences were filtered out, along with any lower-count sequence sitting one edit away from another sequence. Barcode sub-clusters with fewer than 20% of the maximum read count were removed, based on fitting two negative binomial distributions. Through fastp at Q25 and MiXCR, TCRdb rebuilt clones from the public reads, retaining in-frame beta chains. Merged by CDR3 protein, the rows form single entries marked with the most common genes and DNA. The V and J calls shown here were made by TCRdb, not taken from the authors' results. The sample profile shows 65,000 or so distinct CDR3 sequences; 18% of them were found once. Of the sample, about 1.6% is held by the ten largest clones.

Libraries of naive CD8 T cells were built from approximately 20,000 to 1,000,000 sorted cells, with 10%, 30% or 50% of the purified RNA used. Naive CD8 T cells, defined as CD8+CD4-CCR7+CD45RA+, were FACS-sorted into RLT Plus buffer on a BD FACSAria II. Detection sensitivity was tested by spiking Jurkat RNA equal to roughly ten TCR copies' worth into samples containing roughly 19,000-1,100,000 naive CD8 T cells. CD8 T cells were enriched with RosetteSep CD8+ T Cell Enrichment Cocktail and Ficoll-Paque, followed by ACK red cell lysis. To note about this clonotype: Its antigen specificity is not known. Base qualities are not provided; no much larger clone lies one nucleotide away.

Input material: naive CD8+ T cells from blood, with Jurkat cell RNA spiked in. What this sample's cell subset or site label stands for: FACS-sorted CD8+CD4-CCR7+CD45RA+ naive T cells. The rearrangement joined TRBV20-1 to TRBJ1-4; TRBD1 aligns with 7 central bases. The TCR originated in a human donor in good health. Some libraries in this study had Jurkat cell RNA spiked in. The DNA sequence reads TGCAGTGCTAGGGTACCAGGGGGAGGTTCAAATGAAAAACTGTTTTTT. This yields the protein CSARVPGGGSNEKLFF.